The 18 T cell receptor beta chains listed next were all sequenced from one sample in a study of blood T cell repertoires in COVID-19. The method was immunoSEQ multiplex PCR; TCRdb's version includes in-frame clones alone and lacks a portion of them. Altogether 110,000 or so clones are present, 81% being singletons, with the ten largest covering around 1.5%. Material for sequencing was peripheral blood. Source of these receptors: a man aged 45-65 years with acute or convalescent COVID-19.

The rearrangement uses TRBV2 and TRBJ2-7; 7 bases fit TRBD2. Germline CDR1 SNHLY, CDR2 FYNNEI. V gave up 6 bases and J gave up 2 bases; unmatched junction bases: 10. The CDR3 has 15 residues. CDR3 DNA sequence: TGTGCCAGCAGGGGGCTAGCGGCTCCGACCTACGAGCAGTACTTC. This codes for CASRGLAAPTYEQYF.

The chain carries TRBV28 and TRBJ1-3; 9 nucleotides agree with TRBD1. Trimming at V came to 4 bases and at J to 3 bases, leaving 4 bases not matched to a gene. CDR1 and CDR2 (germline): MDHEN, SYDVKM. The CDR3 is 15 residues long. The CDR3 DNA reads TGTGCCAGCAGTTCAGGGACAGGGAATGGAAACACCATATATTTT. Amino acids: CASSSGTGNGNTIYF. Drawing the rest from reference TRBV28 and TRBJ1-3, the complete variable domain is DVKVTQSSRYLVKRTGEKVFLECVQDMDHENMFWYRQDPGLGLRLIYFSYDVKMKEKGDIPEGYSVSREKKERFSLILESASTNQTSMYLCASSSGTGNGNTIYFGEGSWLTVV.

The chain couples TRBV18 to TRBJ1-2; 7 bases line up with TRBD1. V lost 3 bases to trimming and J lost 0 bases; unmatched junction nucleotides: 4. The germline gives CDR1 KGHSH, CDR2 LQKENI. This CDR3 region has 15 residues. The CDR3 DNA follows: TGTGCCAGCTCACCCGGGACAGAAGCTAACTATGGCTACACCTTC. Translated, it gives CASSPGTEANYGYTF. Full variable domain (remainder filled in from reference TRBV18 and TRBJ1-2): NAGVMQNPRHLVRRRGQEARLRCSPMKGHSHVYWYRQLPEEGLKFMVYLQKENIIDESGMPKERFSAEFPKEGPSILRIQQVVRGDSAAYFCASSPGTEANYGYTFGSGTRLTVV.

The rearrangement joins TRBV28 to TRBJ2-2; possibly TRBD1 for D (6 bases). Trimming left V 3 bases short and J 6 bases short, with 14 bases between. This CDR3 comprises 15 residues. Germline values: CDR1 MDHEN, CDR2 SYDVKM. The CDR3 region is CASSLFTGGSGELFF. The CDR3 DNA sequence: TGTGCCAGCAGTTTGTTTACTGGGGGCTCCGGGGAGCTGTTTTTT. Full variable domain (missing parts from reference TRBV28 and TRBJ2-2): DVKVTQSSRYLVKRTGEKVFLECVQDMDHENMFWYRQDPGLGLRLIYFSYDVKMKEKGDIPEGYSVSREKKERFSLILESASTNQTSMYLCASSLFTGGSGELFFGEGSRLTVL.

This rearrangement joins TRBV19 to TRBJ2-2; weak D call: TRBD1 (6 bases). The CDR3 runs 14 residues. Germline CDR1 reads LNHDA; CDR2 reads SQIVND (reference sequence). The V end lost 5 bases, the J end lost 2 bases, and 9 bases lay between the germline ends. CDR3 sequence reads: CASSRTDNTGELFF. In DNA form, the CDR3 reads TGTGCCAGTAGTCGGACAGACAACACCGGGGAGCTGTTTTTT.

The chain carries TRBV12-3 or TRBV12-4 and TRBJ1-6; TRBD1 is a possible D gene (6 bases). V lost 6 bases and J 6 bases, leaving 9 bases between the germline ends. The CDR3 consists of 13 residues. CDR3 region: CASRKDSNSPLHF. Here the CDR3 DNA reads TGTGCCAGCAGAAAGGACAGTAATTCACCCCTCCACTTT.

V is TRBV5-6 and J is TRBJ1-6; D may be TRBD1 (5 bases). The CDR3 is 15 amino acids. Per the germline V gene, CDR1 is SGHDT and CDR2 is YYEEEE. Trimming cost V 4 bases and J 7 bases, with 15 bases left between them. The CDR3 DNA is TGTGCCAGCAGCAACTATGGGGGAGGGAATTCACCCCTCCACTTT. This sequence encodes CASSNYGGGNSPLHF.

The chain uses TRBV9 and TRBJ2-7; D might be TRBD2 (6 bases). Looked up from germline, CDR1 is SGDLS and CDR2 is YYNGEE. The CDR3 is 12 residues long. Deletions cut 4 bases from V and 6 bases from J, with 11 bases between. The CDR3 region has the DNA TGTGCCAGCAGCCGGGGGAAGGGCGAGCAGTACTTC. It translates to CASSRGKGEQYF.

The J gene is TRBJ2-5, the V gene TRBV19, with D perhaps matching TRBD1 (6 bases). In germline, CDR1 is LNHDA, CDR2 SQIVND (reference sequence). The V end was cut by 7 bases, the J end by 2 bases, with 14 bases between. This CDR3 region has 14 residues. CDR3 sequence: CASTSGTRQETQYF. In nucleotides, the CDR3 is TGTGCCAGTACCTCCGGGACACGACAAGAGACCCAGTACTTC.

V is TRBV9 and J is TRBJ1-2; TRBD1 matches at 11 bases. The J segment lost 8 bases and the V segment lost 4 bases, leaving 7 bases of the junction unmatched. Germline V gives CDR1 SGDLS, CDR2 YYNGEE. The CDR3 has 14 amino acids. In DNA, the CDR3 is TGTGCCAGCAGCCCGGGACAGGGGGGAGGAGGCTACACCTTC. This codes for CASSPGQGGGGYTF.

The rearrangement joins TRBV7-9 to TRBJ2-7; 7 positions agree with TRBD1. V lost 4 bases, J lost 3 bases, and 3 bases stayed unmatched. Per the germline V gene, CDR1 is SEHNR and CDR2 is FQNEAQ (reference sequence). The CDR3 loop spans 13 amino acids. The CDR3 protein is CASSSRGIYEQYF. The CDR3 DNA is TGTGCCAGCAGCTCCAGGGGGATCTACGAGCAGTACTTC.

A note on this clone: Other DNA sequences in this sample translate to the same CDR3. This chain uses TRBV15 with TRBJ2-7; D gene ambiguous. The ends were cut back, 5 bases at V and 4 bases at J, with 18 bases in the middle. The germline V gene has CDR1 LNHNV and CDR2 YYDKDF (reference sequence). The CDR3 is 15 amino acids. This CDR3 is CATSPSDRVSYEQYV. CDR3 bases: TGTGCCACCAGCCCTTCCGACCGGGTTTCTTACGAGCAGTACGTC.

The chain employs TRBV21-1 and TRBJ2-1; the table's D call, TRBD2, was not checked against the DNA. TRBV21-1 has pseudogene status. The CDR3 consists of 13 residues. CDR3 bases: TGTGCCAGCGCGCGGGGGGACAACAATGAGCAGTTCTTC. It codes for CASARGDNNEQFF.

The chain has TRBV7-9 and TRBJ1-5, with a weak D call TRBD1 (6 bases). The germline V gene has CDR1 SEHNR and CDR2 FQNEAQ (reference sequence). The V gene lost 3 bases and the J gene lost 3 bases, with 15 bases spanning the gap. This CDR3 region has 16 residues. The CDR3 is CASSLGTGRLNQPQHF. The CDR3 nucleotides are TGTGCCAGCAGCTTGGGCACAGGGCGACTCAATCAGCCCCAGCATTTT.

This clone has a handful of counts. The chain combines TRBV2 with TRBJ1-3; D unresolved. The V end lost 1 base, the J end lost 4 bases, and 8 bases lay between the germline ends. The germline V gene encodes CDR1 SNHLY and CDR2 FYNNEI. The CDR3 runs to 14 residues. Here the CDR3 DNA reads TGTGCCAGCAGTGAAGGTGAACTGGGAAACACCATATATTTT. It is translated as CASSEGELGNTIYF.

The rearrangement uses TRBV5-1 and TRBJ2-5; D remains ambiguous. The CDR3 extends over 13 amino acids. Trimming removed 0 bases at V and 4 bases at J, with 7 bases between. CDR1 and CDR2 from the germline V gene are SGHRS and YFSETQ. CDR3 DNA: TGCGCCAGCAGCTTGGAGCCCTCAGAGACCCAGTACTTC. Protein: CASSLEPSETQYF. Looking up the rest from reference TRBV5-1 and TRBJ2-5 gives the full variable domain: KAGVTQTPRYLIKTRGQQVTLSCSPISGHRSVSWYQQTPGQGLQFLFEYFSETQRNKGNFPGRFSGRQFSNSRSEMNVSTLELGDSALYLCASSLEPSETQYFGPGTRLLVL.

The CDR3 bases are TGTGCCAGTAGTGCGACAGGGGGATCCGAGCAGTACGTC. It specifies CASSATGGSEQYV. V is TRBV19 and J is TRBJ2-7; 9 positions agree with TRBD1. V gave up 5 bases and J gave up 6 bases; unmatched junction bases: 5. The CDR3 runs 13 residues. Per the germline V gene, CDR1 is LNHDA and CDR2 is SQIVND (reference sequence).

V is TRBV27 and J is TRBJ1-6, with 7 nucleotides matching TRBD1. This CDR3 is built from 15 residues. Looked up from germline, CDR1 is MNHEY and CDR2 is SMNVEV (reference sequence). Trimming cost V 5 bases and J 5 bases; bases outside gene matches: 6. The CDR3 region has the DNA TGTGCCAGCAGTACCCGACAGGGAGATAATTCACCCCTCCACTTT. This gives the protein CASSTRQGDNSPLHF.